What follows describes a single T cell receptor beta chain. Germline values: CDR1 KGHSH, CDR2 LQKENI. The CDR3 contains 14 residues. The germline V and J ends were trimmed by 2 bases and 1 base, with 8 bases remaining between them. Profiling relied on immunoSEQ multiplex PCR, and the TCRdb table lists in-frame clones only, not all of them. Here the sample spans 190,000 or so clones, around nine tenths being singletons. This sample was included in a study of blood T cell repertoires in COVID-19. Study overall: Spain, Italy and the United States supplied samples that represented acute and convalescent COVID-19. T cells, B-cell-depleted T cells, or PBMCs supplied cDNA or gDNA.

Material for sequencing was peripheral blood. This TCR was recovered from a woman aged 18-35 years who had recovered from COVID-19. The chain links TRBV18 to TRBJ1-1; D is perhaps TRBD1 (6 bases). CDR3 sequence: CASSPGGRNTEAFF. In DNA, the CDR3 is TGTGCCAGCTCACCAGGGGGCCGGAACACTGAAGCTTTCTTT.